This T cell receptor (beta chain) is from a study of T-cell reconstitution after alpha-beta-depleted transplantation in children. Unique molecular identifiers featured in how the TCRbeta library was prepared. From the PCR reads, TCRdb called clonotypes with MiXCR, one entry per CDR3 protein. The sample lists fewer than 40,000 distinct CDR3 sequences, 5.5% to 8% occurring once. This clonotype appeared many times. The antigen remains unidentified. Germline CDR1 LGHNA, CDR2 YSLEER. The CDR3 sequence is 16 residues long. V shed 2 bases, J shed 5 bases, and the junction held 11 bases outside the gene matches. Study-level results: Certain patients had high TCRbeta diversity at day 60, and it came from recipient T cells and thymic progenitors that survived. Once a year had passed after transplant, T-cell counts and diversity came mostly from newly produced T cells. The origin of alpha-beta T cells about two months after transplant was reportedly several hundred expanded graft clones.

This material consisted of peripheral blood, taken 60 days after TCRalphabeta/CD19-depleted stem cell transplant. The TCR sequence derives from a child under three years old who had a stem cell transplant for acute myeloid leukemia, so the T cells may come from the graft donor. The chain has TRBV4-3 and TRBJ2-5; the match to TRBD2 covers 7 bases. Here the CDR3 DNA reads TGCGCCAGCAGCCAATGGGCGCGGGGAGGGGTGGAGACCCAGTACTTC. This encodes CASSQWARGGVETQYF.